This T cell receptor (beta chain) was captured by sequencing in a study of T-cell memory formation after mild COVID-19. Findings and limits, study-wide: Second-wave clones reaching peak frequency on day 37 lacked confirmed SARS-CoV-2 specificity. Contracting CD4+ clones sat mainly in CM and EM; CD8+ in EMRA.

This clonotype has a count of ten or more. Its specificity is not known. Germline V gene sequence: CDR1 SGHVS, CDR2 FQNEAQ. The CDR3 runs to 16 residues. V was trimmed by 1 base and J by 0 bases, leaving 13 bases between them. One entry per CDR3 protein results from TCRdb running MiXCR on the 5' RACE reads. The table records about 470,000 distinct CDR3 sequences, 20% to 30% of them present only once. V is TRBV7-8 and J is TRBJ2-7; D gene ambiguous. The receptor's source is an adult woman who had mild COVID-19 (a few samples of this study predate the infection). Cell type and time point are not known. The sequencing sample was made of PBMCs or a T cell subset sorted from them (not recorded which). CDR3 sequence reads: CASSLVVFVSSYEQYF. The CDR3 nucleotides are TGTGCCAGCAGCTTAGTAGTGTTCGTTAGCTCCTACGAGCAGTACTTC.